This T cell receptor (beta chain) is drawn from a study of T cells after posttransplantation cyclophosphamide. Notes on the study in general: Recipient CMV seropositivity and CMV reactivation strongly tracked TRB clonality. Donor CD8+ memory clones often dominated recipient blood repertoires at later times.

There are many counts of this clone. The antigen remains undetermined. Sequencing was performed with immunoSEQ multiplex PCR; in TCRdb, only in-frame clones are kept and a portion is missing. The table lists about 5,400 clones, with no singletons. The CDR3 length is 15 residues. Looked up from germline, CDR1 is GTSNPN and CDR2 is SVGIG (reference sequence). V gave up 4 bases and J gave up 4 bases, with 19 bases separating them. A marrow graft followed busulfan-fludarabine conditioning, with cyclophosphamide on days +3 and +4. This TCR came from a male patient in his sixties who received an allogeneic stem cell transplant from a related donor, was CMV-positive, and had acute GVHD only. T cells may partly derive from the graft donor. J is TRBJ1-2 and V is TRBV30; D is possibly TRBD1 (6 bases). The source was PBMCs, collected around 350 days after allogeneic stem cell transplant with posttransplant cyclophosphamide. CDR3 nucleotide sequence: TGTGCCTGGACACCTCCAGGGGCCAATCGCTATGGCTACACCTTC. Its translation is CAWTPPGANRYGYTF.